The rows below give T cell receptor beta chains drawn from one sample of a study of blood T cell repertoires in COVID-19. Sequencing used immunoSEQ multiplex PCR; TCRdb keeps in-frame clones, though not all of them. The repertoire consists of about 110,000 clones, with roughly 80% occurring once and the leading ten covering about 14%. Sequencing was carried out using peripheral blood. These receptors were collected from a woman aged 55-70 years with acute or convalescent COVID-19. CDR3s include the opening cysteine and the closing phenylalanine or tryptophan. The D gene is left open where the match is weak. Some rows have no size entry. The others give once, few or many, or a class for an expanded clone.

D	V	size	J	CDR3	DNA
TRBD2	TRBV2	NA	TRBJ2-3	CASKLSGGRASDTQYF	TGTGCCAGCAAACTCTCCGGCGGGAGGGCGTCGGATACGCAGTATTTT
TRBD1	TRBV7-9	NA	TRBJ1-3	CASSARQGASGNTIYF	TGTGCCAGCAGCGCCCGACAGGGGGCCTCTGGAAACACCATATATTTT
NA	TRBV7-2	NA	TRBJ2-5	CASSYAGSPITETQYF	TGTGCCAGCAGCTACGCCGGGTCGCCAATAACAGAGACCCAGTACTTC
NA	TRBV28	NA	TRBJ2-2	CASSLVPTSLNTGELFF	TGTGCCAGCAGTTTAGTTCCTACTAGTCTGAACACCGGGGAGCTGTTTTTT
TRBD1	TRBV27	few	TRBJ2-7	CASSLPPGQGGEQYF	TGTGCCAGCAGTCTACCGCCGGGACAGGGAGGAGAGCAGTACTTC
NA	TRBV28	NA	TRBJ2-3	CASGRDVSDTQYF	TGTGCCAGCGGGCGGGATGTATCAGATACGCAGTATTTT
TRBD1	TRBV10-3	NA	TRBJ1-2	CAISELRRDRSAYTF	TGTGCCATCAGTGAGCTCAGGCGGGACAGGAGTGCCTACACCTTC
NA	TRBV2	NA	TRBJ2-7	CASSDEAPSAYEQYF	TGTGCCAGCAGTGATGAGGCCCCAAGCGCCTACGAGCAGTACTTC
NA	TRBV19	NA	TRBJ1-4	CASTRQPAMEKLFF	TGTGCCAGTACCCGACAGCCCGCGATGGAAAAACTGTTTTTT
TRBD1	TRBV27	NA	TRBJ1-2	CASRRDRGDGYTF	TGTGCCAGCAGACGAGACAGGGGCGACGGCTACACCTTC
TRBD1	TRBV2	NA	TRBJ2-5	CASNRDRQETQYF	TGTGCCAGTAACCGGGACAGGCAAGAGACCCAGTACTTC
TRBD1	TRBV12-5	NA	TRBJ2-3	CASGPGDRLGGDTQYF	TGTGCTAGTGGTCCAGGGGACAGGCTGGGAGGAGATACGCAGTATTTT
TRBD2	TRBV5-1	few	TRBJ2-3	CASSSQTGRGTQYF	TGCGCCAGCAGCTCGCAGACCGGGAGGGGAACGCAGTATTTT
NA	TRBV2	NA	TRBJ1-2	CASSGEGAYGYTF	TGTGCCAGCAGTGGAGAAGGGGCTTATGGCTACACCTTC
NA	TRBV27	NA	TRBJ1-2	CASSRGGFGYGYTF	TGTGCCAGCAGCCGAGGAGGGTTTGGCTATGGCTACACCTTC
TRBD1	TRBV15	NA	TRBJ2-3	CATVRDRVMSDTQYF	TGTGCCACCGTCCGGGACAGGGTTATGTCAGATACGCAGTATTTT
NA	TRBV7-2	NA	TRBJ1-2	CASSQSWATSDYGYTF	TGTGCCAGCAGCCAATCCTGGGCCACCAGTGACTATGGCTACACCTTC
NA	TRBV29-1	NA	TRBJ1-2	CSVRTDSLYGYTF	TGCAGCGTTCGAACAGATTCCCTCTATGGCTACACCTTC
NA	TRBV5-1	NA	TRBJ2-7	CASSLDQGIYEQYF	TGCGCCAGCAGCTTGGACCAGGGTATCTACGAGCAGTACTTC
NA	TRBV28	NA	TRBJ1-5	CASSHQAHSSNQPQHF	TGTGCCAGCAGTCACCAGGCCCACTCTAGCAATCAGCCCCAGCATTTT
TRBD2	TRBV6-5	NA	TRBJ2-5	CASSSLTSGRVETQYF	TGTGCCAGCAGTTCACTGACTAGCGGGAGGGTAGAGACCCAGTACTTC
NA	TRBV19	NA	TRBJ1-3	CASSIQGQGSGNTIYF	TGTGCCAGTAGTATTCAAGGGCAGGGCTCTGGAAACACCATATATTTT
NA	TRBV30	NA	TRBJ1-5	CAWSGGGDQPQHF	TGTGCCTGGAGTGGCGGTGGAGATCAGCCCCAGCATTTT
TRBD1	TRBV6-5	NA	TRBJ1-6	CASVLRGRNNSPLHF	TGTGCCAGCGTGCTCAGGGGGCGAAATAATTCACCCCTCCACTTT
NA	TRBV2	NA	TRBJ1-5	CASSDEGNQPQHF	TGTGCCAGCAGTGATGAGGGCAATCAGCCCCAGCATTTT
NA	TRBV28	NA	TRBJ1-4	CASSWGDATNEKLFF	TGTGCCAGCAGTTGGGGGGATGCAACTAATGAAAAACTGTTTTTT
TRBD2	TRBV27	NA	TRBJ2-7	CACRPGLASSEQYF	TGTGCCTGCCGACCGGGACTAGCATCGTCCGAGCAGTACTTC
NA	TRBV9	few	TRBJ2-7	CASSVGGGASREQYF	TGTGCCAGCAGCGTAGGGGGAGGAGCCTCTCGGGAGCAGTACTTC
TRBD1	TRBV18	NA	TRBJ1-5	CASSPGQGGQPQHF	TGTGCCAGCTCACCCGGACAGGGCGGGCAGCCCCAGCATTTT
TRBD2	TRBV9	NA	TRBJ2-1	CASSAAGTSSATVQFF	TGTGCCAGCAGCGCCGCCGGGACTAGTTCCGCAACCGTCCAGTTCTTC
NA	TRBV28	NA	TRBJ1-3	CASSATGWISGNTIYF	TGTGCCAGCAGTGCGACAGGCTGGATCTCTGGAAACACCATATATTTT
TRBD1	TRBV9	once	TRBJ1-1	CASSPRIGQGSMNTEAFF	TGTGCCAGCAGCCCCCGAATTGGACAGGGGTCTATGAACACTGAAGCTTTCTTT
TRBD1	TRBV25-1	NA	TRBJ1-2	CASSENRGPYGYTF	TGTGCCAGCAGTGAAAACAGGGGACCCTATGGCTACACCTTC
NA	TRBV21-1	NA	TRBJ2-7	CASSKEAGGGPYYEQYF	TGTGCCAGCAGCAAAGAGGCTGGCGGGGGGCCCTACTACGAGCAGTACTTC
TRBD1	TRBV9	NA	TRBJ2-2	CASSPRTGPFTGELFF	TGTGCCAGCAGCCCTAGGACAGGGCCTTTCACCGGGGAGCTGTTTTTT
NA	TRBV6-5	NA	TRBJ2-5	CASSDNQETQYF	TGTGCCAGCTCGGACAACCAAGAGACCCAGTACTTC
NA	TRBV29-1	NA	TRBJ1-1	CSGSGLPNTEAFF	TGCAGCGGCTCGGGACTCCCGAACACTGAAGCTTTCTTT
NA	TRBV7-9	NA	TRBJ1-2	CASSSTRAATYGYTF	TGTGCCAGCAGCTCAACGCGGGCGGCGACCTATGGCTACACCTTC
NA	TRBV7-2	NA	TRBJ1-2	CASSLSGLYGYTF	TGTGCCAGCAGCTTATCAGGGCTCTATGGCTACACCTTC
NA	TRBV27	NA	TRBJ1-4	CASSTRGLGNEKLFF	TGTGCCAGCAGTACAAGAGGTCTTGGTAATGAAAAACTGTTTTTT
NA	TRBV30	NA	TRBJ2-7	CAWSTKIRGNEDEQYF	TGTGCCTGGAGTACAAAGATCAGGGGAAACGAGGACGAGCAGTACTTC
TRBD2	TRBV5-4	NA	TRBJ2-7	CASSPGTSDSYEQYF	TGTGCCAGCAGCCCAGGGACTAGCGACTCCTACGAGCAGTACTTC
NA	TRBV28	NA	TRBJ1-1	CASSLLGEGISNTEAFF	TGTGCCAGCAGTTTATTGGGTGAGGGCATTTCGAACACTGAAGCTTTCTTT
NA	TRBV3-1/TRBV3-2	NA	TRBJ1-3	CASSPVGRNTIYF	TGTGCCAGCAGCCCCGTGGGGCGGAACACCATATATTTT
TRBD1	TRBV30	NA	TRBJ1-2	CAGATGRGDSYGYTF	TGTGCGGGGGCTACCGGCAGGGGGGATTCGTATGGCTACACCTTC
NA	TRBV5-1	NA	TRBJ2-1	CASSLGASQGNEQFF	TGCGCCAGCAGCTTGGGAGCTTCTCAGGGCAATGAGCAGTTCTTC
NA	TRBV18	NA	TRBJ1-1	CASSPYSIMDTEAFF	TGTGCCAGCTCACCCTACTCGATCATGGACACTGAAGCTTTCTTT
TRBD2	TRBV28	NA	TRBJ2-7	CASSLSLIAGGVYEQYF	TGTGCCAGCAGTTTATCCTTGATAGCGGGGGGAGTCTACGAGCAGTACTTC
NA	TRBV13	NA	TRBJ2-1	CASSKNYGDFSYNEQFF	TGTGCCAGCAGCAAGAACTACGGCGACTTTTCCTACAATGAGCAGTTCTTC
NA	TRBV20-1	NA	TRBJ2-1	CSASAAARSYNEQFF	TGCAGTGCTAGTGCAGCGGCTCGCTCCTACAATGAGCAGTTCTTC
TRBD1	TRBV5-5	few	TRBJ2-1	CASSLGTGVGNEQFF	TGTGCCAGCAGCTTGGGGACAGGGGTAGGGAATGAGCAGTTCTTC